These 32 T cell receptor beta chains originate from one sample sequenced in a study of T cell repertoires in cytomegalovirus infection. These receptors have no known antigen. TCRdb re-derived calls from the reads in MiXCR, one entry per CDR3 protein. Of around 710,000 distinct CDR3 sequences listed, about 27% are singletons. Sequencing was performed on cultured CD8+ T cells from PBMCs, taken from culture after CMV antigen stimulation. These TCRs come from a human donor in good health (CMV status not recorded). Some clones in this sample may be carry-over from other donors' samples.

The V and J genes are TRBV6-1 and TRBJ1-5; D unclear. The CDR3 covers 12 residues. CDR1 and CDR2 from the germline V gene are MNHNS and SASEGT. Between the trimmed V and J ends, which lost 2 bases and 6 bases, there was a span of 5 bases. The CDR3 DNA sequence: TGTGCCAGCAGTGAATTCGGTCAGCCCCAGCATTTT. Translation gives CASSEFGQPQHF.

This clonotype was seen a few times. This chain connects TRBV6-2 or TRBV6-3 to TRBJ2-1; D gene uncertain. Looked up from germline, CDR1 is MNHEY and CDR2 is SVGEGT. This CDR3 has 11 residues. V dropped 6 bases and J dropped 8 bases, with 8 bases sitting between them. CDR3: CASRSPDEQFF. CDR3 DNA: TGTGCCAGCAGATCCCCGGATGAGCAGTTCTTC.

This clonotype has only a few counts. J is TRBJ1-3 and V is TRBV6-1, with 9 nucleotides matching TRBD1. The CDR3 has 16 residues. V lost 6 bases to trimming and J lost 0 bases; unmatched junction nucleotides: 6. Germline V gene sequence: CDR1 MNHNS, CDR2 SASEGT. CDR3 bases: TGTGCCAGCAGCGGACAGGGGATCAGCTCTGGAAACACCATATATTTT. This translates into CASSGQGISSGNTIYF.

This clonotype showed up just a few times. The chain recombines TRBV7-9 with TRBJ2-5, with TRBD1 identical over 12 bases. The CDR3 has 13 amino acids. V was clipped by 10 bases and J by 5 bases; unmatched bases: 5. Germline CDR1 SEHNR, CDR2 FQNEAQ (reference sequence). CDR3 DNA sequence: TGTGCCATCGGGACAGGGGGCTGGGAGACCCAGTACTTC. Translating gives CAIGTGGWETQYF.

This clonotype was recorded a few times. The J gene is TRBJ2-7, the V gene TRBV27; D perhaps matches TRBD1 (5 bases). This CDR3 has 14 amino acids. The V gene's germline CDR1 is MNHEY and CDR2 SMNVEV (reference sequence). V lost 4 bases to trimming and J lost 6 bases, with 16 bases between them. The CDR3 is CASSSGSVGREQYF. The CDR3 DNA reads TGTGCCAGCAGTTCAGGGTCGGTCGGCCGCGAGCAGTACTTC.

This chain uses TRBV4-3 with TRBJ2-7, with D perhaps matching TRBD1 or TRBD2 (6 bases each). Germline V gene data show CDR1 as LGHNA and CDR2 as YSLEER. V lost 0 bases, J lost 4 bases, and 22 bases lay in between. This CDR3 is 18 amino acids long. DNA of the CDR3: TGCGCCAGCAGCCAAGAGGACGGGGGCCCCTTAAAGAGGTACGAGCAGTACGTC. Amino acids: CASSQEDGGPLKRYEQYV.

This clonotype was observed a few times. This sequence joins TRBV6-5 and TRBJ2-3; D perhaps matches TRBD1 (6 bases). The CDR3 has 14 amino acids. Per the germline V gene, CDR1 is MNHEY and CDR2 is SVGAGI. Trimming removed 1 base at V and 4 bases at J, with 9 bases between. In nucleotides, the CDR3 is TGTGCCAGCAGTTACTACAGGGTGGCAGATACGCAGTATTTT. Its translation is CASSYYRVADTQYF.

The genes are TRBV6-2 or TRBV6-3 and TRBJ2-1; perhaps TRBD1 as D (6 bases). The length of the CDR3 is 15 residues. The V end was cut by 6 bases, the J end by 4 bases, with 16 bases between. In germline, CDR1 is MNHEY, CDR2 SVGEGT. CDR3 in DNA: TGTGCCAGCAGCCACAGGGAGCTACAATACAATGAGCAGTTCTTC. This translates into CASSHRELQYNEQFF.

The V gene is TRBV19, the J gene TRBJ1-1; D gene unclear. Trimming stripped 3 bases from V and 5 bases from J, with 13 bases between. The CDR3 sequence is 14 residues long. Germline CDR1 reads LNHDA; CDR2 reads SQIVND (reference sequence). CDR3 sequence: CASSIRSERTEAFF. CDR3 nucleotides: TGTGCCAGTAGTATCCGGTCCGAACGGACTGAAGCTTTCTTT.

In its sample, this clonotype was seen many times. The CDR3 sequence: CASSLPEVGEKLFF. CDR3 coding DNA: TGTGCCAGCAGCTTACCCGAAGTGGGTGAAAAACTGTTTTTT. J is TRBJ1-4 and V is TRBV7-6, with D unresolved. Trimming cost V 2 bases and J 7 bases, with 11 bases left between them. CDR3 length: 14 residues. CDR1 SGHVS and CDR2 FNYEAQ come from the germline V gene.

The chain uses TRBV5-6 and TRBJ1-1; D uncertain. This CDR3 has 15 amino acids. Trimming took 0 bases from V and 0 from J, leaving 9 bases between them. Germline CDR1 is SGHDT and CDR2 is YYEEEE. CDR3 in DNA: TGTGCCAGCAGCTTGGCGGTCAGCATGAACACTGAAGCTTTCTTT. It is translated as CASSLAVSMNTEAFF.

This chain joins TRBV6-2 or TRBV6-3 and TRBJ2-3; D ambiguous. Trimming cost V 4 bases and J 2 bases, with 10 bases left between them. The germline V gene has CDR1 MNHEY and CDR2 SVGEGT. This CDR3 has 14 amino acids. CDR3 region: CASSSGPYTDTQYF. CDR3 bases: TGTGCCAGCAGTTCCGGACCTTACACAGATACGCAGTATTTT.

CDR3 sequence: CATLILRDRGPNTGELFF. CDR3 sequence (DNA): TGTGCCACCCTCATCCTCCGGGACAGGGGACCGAACACCGGGGAGCTGTTTTTT. The chain employs TRBV5-4 and TRBJ2-2; 10 positions agree with TRBD1. CDR1 and CDR2 (germline): SGHNT, YYREEE (reference sequence). The trim removed 9 bases at V and 0 bases at J, leaving 14 bases unmatched. The CDR3 totals 18 residues.

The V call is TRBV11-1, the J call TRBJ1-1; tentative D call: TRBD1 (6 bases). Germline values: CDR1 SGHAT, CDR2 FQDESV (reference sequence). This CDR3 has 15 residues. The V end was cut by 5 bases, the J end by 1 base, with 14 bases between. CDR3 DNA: TGTGCCAGCAGCCTTACGGACAGAAAGAACACTGAAGCTTTCTTT. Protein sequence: CASSLTDRKNTEAFF.

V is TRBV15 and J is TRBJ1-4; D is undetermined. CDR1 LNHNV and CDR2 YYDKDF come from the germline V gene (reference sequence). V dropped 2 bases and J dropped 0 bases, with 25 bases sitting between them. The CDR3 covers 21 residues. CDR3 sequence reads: CATSRPRAGSDPITTNEKLFF. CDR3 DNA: TGTGCCACCAGCAGACCAAGAGCAGGTTCTGATCCCATCACAACTAATGAAAAACTGTTTTTT.

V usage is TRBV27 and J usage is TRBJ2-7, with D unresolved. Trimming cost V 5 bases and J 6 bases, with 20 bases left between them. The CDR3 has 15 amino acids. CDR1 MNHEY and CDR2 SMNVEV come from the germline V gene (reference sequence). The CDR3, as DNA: TGTGCCAGCAGTCCAAATTCTGGCCGGTGGGGCGAGCAGTACGTC. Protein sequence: CASSPNSGRWGEQYV.

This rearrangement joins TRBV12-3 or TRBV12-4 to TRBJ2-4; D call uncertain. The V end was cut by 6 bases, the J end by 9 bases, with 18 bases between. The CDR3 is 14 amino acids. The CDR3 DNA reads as TGTGCCAGCAGCAATCTCCTGGGCGCTGGCATTCAGTACTTC. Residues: CASSNLLGAGIQYF.

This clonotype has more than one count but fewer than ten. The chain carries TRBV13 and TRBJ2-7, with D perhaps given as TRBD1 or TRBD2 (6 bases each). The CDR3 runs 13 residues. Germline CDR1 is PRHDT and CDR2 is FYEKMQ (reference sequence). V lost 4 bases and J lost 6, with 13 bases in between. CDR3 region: CASSSRGGGEQYF. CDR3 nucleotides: TGTGCCAGCAGCTCCCGAGGAGGGGGCGAGCAGTACTTC. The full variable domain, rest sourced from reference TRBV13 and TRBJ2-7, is AAGVIQSPRHLIKEKRETATLKCYPIPRHDTVYWYQQGPGQDPQFLISFYEKMQSDKGSIPDRFSAQQFSDYHSELNMSSLELGDSALYFCASSSRGGGEQYFGPGTRLTVT.

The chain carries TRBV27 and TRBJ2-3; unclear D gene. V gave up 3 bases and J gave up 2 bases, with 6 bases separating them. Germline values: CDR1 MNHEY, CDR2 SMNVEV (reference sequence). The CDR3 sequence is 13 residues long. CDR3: CASSFGHTDTQYF. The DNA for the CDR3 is TGTGCCAGCAGTTTTGGCCACACAGATACGCAGTATTTT.

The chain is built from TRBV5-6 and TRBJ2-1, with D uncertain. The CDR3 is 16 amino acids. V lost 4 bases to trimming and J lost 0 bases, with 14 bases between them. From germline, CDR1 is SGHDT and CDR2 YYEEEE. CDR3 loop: CASSHLDGSSYNEQFF. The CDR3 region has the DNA TGTGCCAGCAGCCATTTGGACGGATCCTCCTACAATGAGCAGTTCTTC. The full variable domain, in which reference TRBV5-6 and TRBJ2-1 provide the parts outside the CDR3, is DAGVTQSPTHLIKTRGQQVTLRCSPKSGHDTVSWYQQALGQGPQFIFQYYEEEERQRGNFPDRFSGHQFPNYSSELNVNALLLGDSALYLCASSHLDGSSYNEQFFGPGTRLTVL.

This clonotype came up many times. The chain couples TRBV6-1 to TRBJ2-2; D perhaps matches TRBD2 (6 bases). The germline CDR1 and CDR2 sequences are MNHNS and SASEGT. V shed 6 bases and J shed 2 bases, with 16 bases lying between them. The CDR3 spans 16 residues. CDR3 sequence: CASSSYRRGNTGELFF. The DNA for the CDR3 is TGTGCCAGCAGCTCTTACAGGCGGGGAAACACCGGGGAGCTGTTTTTT.

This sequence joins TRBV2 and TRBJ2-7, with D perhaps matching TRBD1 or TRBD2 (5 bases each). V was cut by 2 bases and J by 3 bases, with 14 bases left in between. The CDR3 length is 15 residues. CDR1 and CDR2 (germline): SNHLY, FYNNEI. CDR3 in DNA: TGTGCCAGCAGTGAAACCTTGGCAGGGAGCTACGAGCAGTACTTC. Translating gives CASSETLAGSYEQYF.

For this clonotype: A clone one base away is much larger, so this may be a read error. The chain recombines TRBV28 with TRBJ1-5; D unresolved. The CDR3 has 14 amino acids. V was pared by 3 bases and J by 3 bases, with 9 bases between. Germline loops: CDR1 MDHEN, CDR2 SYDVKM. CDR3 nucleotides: TGTGCCAGCAGTTTGACAAGTTTCAATCAGCCCCAGCATTTT. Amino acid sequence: CASSLTSFNQPQHF.

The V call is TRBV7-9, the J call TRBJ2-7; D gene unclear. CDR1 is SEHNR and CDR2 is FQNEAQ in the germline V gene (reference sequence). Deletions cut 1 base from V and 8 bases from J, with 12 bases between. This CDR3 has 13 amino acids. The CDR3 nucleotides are TGTGCCAGCAGCTTAGGCTTGCCCGGCCAGCAGTACTTC. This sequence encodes CASSLGLPGQQYF.

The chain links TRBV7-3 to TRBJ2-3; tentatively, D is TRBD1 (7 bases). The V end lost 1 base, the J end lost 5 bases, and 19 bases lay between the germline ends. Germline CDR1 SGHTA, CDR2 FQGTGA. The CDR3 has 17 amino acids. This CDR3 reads CASSLIRQGGVKDTQYF. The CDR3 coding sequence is TGTGCCAGCAGCTTAATAAGGCAGGGGGGCGTCAAAGATACGCAGTATTTT.

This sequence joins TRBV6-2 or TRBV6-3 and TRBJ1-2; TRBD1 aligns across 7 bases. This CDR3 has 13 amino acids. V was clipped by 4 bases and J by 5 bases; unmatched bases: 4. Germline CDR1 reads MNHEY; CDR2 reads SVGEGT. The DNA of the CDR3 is TGTGCCAGCAGTTGGGACAGAACTTATGGCTACACCTTC. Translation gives CASSWDRTYGYTF.

The CDR3 DNA reads TGCAGCGTTGAAGGCGTGGGGGTCACTGAAGCTTTCTTT. The encoded protein is CSVEGVGVTEAFF. The chain combines TRBV29-1 with TRBJ1-1, with D possibly being TRBD1 (5 bases). The V and J ends lost 1 base and 4 bases respectively, with 10 bases between them. The CDR3 covers 13 residues. Germline V gene data show CDR1 as SQVTM and CDR2 as ANQGSEA. The variable domain in full, completed from reference TRBV29-1 and TRBJ1-1, reads SAVISQKPSRDICQRGTSLTIQCQVDSQVTMMFWYRQQPGQSLTLIATANQGSEATYESGFVIDKFPISRPNLTFSTLTVSNMSPEDSSIYLCSVEGVGVTEAFFGQGTRLTVV.

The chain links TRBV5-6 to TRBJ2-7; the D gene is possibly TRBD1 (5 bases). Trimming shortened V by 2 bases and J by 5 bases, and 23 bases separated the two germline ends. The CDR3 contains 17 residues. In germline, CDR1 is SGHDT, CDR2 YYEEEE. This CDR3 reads CASSFNRDKGEDDEQYF. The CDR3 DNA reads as TGTGCCAGCAGCTTCAATCGAGACAAAGGGGAAGACGACGAGCAGTACTTC.

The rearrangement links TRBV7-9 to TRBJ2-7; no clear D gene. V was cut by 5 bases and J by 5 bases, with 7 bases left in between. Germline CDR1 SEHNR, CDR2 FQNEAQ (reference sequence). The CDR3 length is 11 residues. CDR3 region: CASSDGNEQYF. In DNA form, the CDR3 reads TGTGCCAGCAGCGATGGGAACGAGCAGTACTTC. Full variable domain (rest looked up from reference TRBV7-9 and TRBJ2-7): DTGVSQNPRHKITKRGQNVTFRCDPISEHNRLYWYRQTLGQGPEFLTYFQNEAQLEKSRLLSDRFSAERPKGSFSTLEIQRTEQGDSAMYLCASSDGNEQYFGPGTRLTVT.

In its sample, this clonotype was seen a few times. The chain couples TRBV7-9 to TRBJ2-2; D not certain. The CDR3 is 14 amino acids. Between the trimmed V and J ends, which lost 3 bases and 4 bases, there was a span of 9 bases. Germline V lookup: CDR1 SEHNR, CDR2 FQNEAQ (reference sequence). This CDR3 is CASSFGSRTGELFF. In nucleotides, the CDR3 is TGTGCCAGCAGCTTTGGCTCCCGCACCGGGGAGCTGTTTTTT. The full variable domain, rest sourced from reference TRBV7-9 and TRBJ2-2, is DTGVSQNPRHKITKRGQNVTFRCDPISEHNRLYWYRQTLGQGPEFLTYFQNEAQLEKSRLLSDRFSAERPKGSFSTLEIQRTEQGDSAMYLCASSFGSRTGELFFGEGSRLTVL.

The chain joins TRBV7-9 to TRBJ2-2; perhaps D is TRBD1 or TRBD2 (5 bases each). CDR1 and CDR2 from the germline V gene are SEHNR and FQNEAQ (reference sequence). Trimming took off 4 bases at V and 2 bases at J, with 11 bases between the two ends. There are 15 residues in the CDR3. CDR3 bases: TGTGCCAGCAGCTGGGACGGACCCAACACCGGGGAGCTGTTTTTT. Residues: CASSWDGPNTGELFF. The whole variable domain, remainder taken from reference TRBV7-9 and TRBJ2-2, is DTGVSQNPRHKITKRGQNVTFRCDPISEHNRLYWYRQTLGQGPEFLTYFQNEAQLEKSRLLSDRFSAERPKGSFSTLEIQRTEQGDSAMYLCASSWDGPNTGELFFGEGSRLTVL.

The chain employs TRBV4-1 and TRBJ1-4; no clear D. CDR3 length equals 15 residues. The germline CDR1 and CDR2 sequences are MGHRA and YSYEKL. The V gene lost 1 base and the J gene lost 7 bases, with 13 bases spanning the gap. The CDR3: CASSQVGSLGEKLFF. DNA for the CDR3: TGCGCCAGCAGCCAAGTGGGATCGCTAGGTGAAAAACTGTTTTTT.